This TCR beta chain derives from a study of response to subunit inactivated influenza vaccine (dated by TCRdb to 2017 to 2018). Turning to the overall study: To follow how T cells responded to a trivalent subunit inactivated influenza vaccine, the researchers relied on deep quantitative profiling of the T cell receptor repertoire.

Library creation used RT-PCR. Instrument used: Illumina HiSeq 2500. TCRdb reran the public reads through fastp at Q25 and MiXCR, keeping productive beta chains. Merged by CDR3 protein, the rows form single entries marked with the most common genes and DNA. The sample table contains approximately 570,000 distinct CDR3 sequences; only one count was recorded for around 8% of them. Of the sample, roughly 13% falls within the top ten clones. CDR1 and CDR2 are read off the germline V gene (reference sequence) as SGHAT and FQDESV. The CDR3, cysteine through phenylalanine, is 15 amino acids long. Only CDR3 DNA remains: 45 bases, in frame from the first base. V loses 11 bases of germline sequence and J loses 2 bases, and the interval between the two ends is 22 bases. The investigation overall reported the following: The authors suggested that each seasonal influenza vaccination may recruit only a limited number of new T cells.

For this clonotype: Its specific antigen is unknown. Base quality data are lacking; no much larger clone is found one base away.

The TCR comes from a man aged 50-75 years who received an inactivated influenza vaccine. Donor details come from another sample of the same person, matched by shared clones. The starting material was PBMCs from blood, obtained less than 30 months after vaccination. The chain is made from TRBV11-1 and TRBJ2-7; the D region may be TRBD1 or TRBD2, each matching 5 bases equally. The bases read TGTGCCGGCGGCATACCGGGACGGTCGACCTACGAGCAGTACTTC. This encodes CAGGIPGRSTYEQYF. The CDR3 plus the reference TRBV11-1 and TRBJ2-7 genes for the other parts give the full variable domain: EAEVAQSPRYKITEKSQAVAFWCDPISGHATLYWYRQILGQGPELLVQFQDESVVDDSQLPKDRFSAERLKGVDSTLKIQPAELGDSAMYLCAGGIPGRSTYEQYFGPGTRLTVT.